The 12 T cell receptor beta chains below all came from one sample that was sequenced in a study of siplizumab effects on memory and regulatory T cells. The repertoire was sequenced with immunoSEQ multiplex PCR; TCRdb's copy has only in-frame clones and lacks some. The sample has about 100,000 clones; about 93% are singletons. Material: Tregs sorted from blood. Source of these receptors: a human donor in good health.

The chain joins TRBV29-1 to TRBJ1-1; TRBD1 matches 9 bases. The V gene end was trimmed by 6 bases and the J gene end by 1 base; junction bases not matched to a gene: 3. The CDR3 runs to 13 residues. The V gene's germline CDR1 is SQVTM and CDR2 ANQGSEA. The CDR3 region has the DNA TGCAGCGTGGGGGACAGGGAGAACACTGAAGCTTTCTTT. Protein product: CSVGDRENTEAFF.

The chain joins TRBV4-2 to TRBJ2-3, with 11 positions matching TRBD2. Germline CDR1 and CDR2: LGHNA and YNFKEQ. J lost 1 base, V lost 7 bases, and 4 bases had no gene match. The CDR3 covers 15 residues. The CDR3: CASTYSGRGTDTQYF. In DNA, the CDR3 is TGTGCCAGCACCTATAGCGGGAGGGGCACAGATACGCAGTATTTT.

The chain links TRBV7-8 to TRBJ2-1; 11 nucleotides agree with TRBD2. Germline CDR1 reads SGHVS; CDR2 reads FQNEAQ. The CDR3 length is 15 residues. Trimming took 3 bases from V and 4 from J; bases not matched to a gene: 2. The CDR3 nucleotides are TGTGCCAGCAGCTTCGGACTAGCGGGTTACAATGAGCAGTTCTTC. Protein product: CASSFGLAGYNEQFF.

The gene calls are TRBV9 and TRBJ2-3; D perhaps matches TRBD1 (5 bases). Germline loops: CDR1 SGDLS, CDR2 YYNGEE. The CDR3 covers 14 residues. V was trimmed by 0 bases and J by 4 bases, leaving 9 bases between them. The CDR3 coding sequence is TGTGCCAGCAGCGTAGACAGGTTGTCAGATACGCAGTATTTT. This translates into CASSVDRLSDTQYF.

The chain combines TRBV5-1 with TRBJ2-5; 8 nucleotides agree with TRBD2. V shed 3 bases and J 1 base; nucleotides not matched to a gene: 5. The CDR3 is 15 residues long. Germline loops: CDR1 SGHRS, CDR2 YFSETQ. CDR3 loop: CASSSAGTSQETQYF. The CDR3 nucleotides read TGCGCCAGCAGCTCAGCCGGGACTAGCCAAGAGACCCAGTACTTC.

The chain carries TRBV7-8 and TRBJ1-2; D is undetermined. Germline V gene data show CDR1 as SGHVS and CDR2 as FQNEAQ. This CDR3 spans 15 amino acids. V was clipped by 6 bases and J by 4 bases, with 18 bases between them. CDR3 bases: TGTGCCAGCAGTCCTTCACCCGGGCCTTCCTATGGCTACACCTTC. It translates to CASSPSPGPSYGYTF.

The V and J genes are TRBV5-1 and TRBJ2-2; a possible D gene is TRBD1 (5 bases). CDR3 length: 13 residues. Germline V gene lookup returns CDR1 SGHRS and CDR2 YFSETQ. Trimming removed 1 base from V and 7 bases from J, with 8 bases in between. For the CDR3, the DNA is TGCGCCAGCAGCTTGTATAGGGGCGGGGAGCTGTTTTTT. This gives the protein CASSLYRGGELFF.

The J gene is TRBJ1-1, the V gene TRBV29-1; D unclear. Germline V gene lookup returns CDR1 SQVTM and CDR2 ANQGSEA. This CDR3 has 10 amino acids. The ends were cut back, 7 bases at V and 0 bases at J, with 3 bases in the middle. CDR3 DNA sequence: TGCAGCGCAATGAACACTGAAGCTTTCTTT. As protein: CSAMNTEAFF. Together with reference TRBV29-1 and TRBJ1-1, the CDR3 gives the full variable domain: SAVISQKPSRDICQRGTSLTIQCQVDSQVTMMFWYRQQPGQSLTLIATANQGSEATYESGFVIDKFPISRPNLTFSTLTVSNMSPEDSSIYLCSAMNTEAFFGQGTRLTVV.

V and J are TRBV7-8 and TRBJ2-6, with D unresolved. Germline V gives CDR1 SGHVS, CDR2 FQNEAQ. CDR3 size: 18 residues. V was cut by 1 base and J by 0 bases, with 13 bases left in between. CDR3 residues: CASSLGLGRRSGANVLTF. CDR3 nucleotide sequence: TGTGCCAGCAGCTTAGGACTTGGACGGCGCTCTGGGGCCAACGTCCTGACTTTC.

This chain uses TRBV7-3 with TRBJ2-1, with 14 bases identical to TRBD2. This CDR3 spans 15 amino acids. Losses at the gene ends were 5 bases for V and 8 bases for J; bases not matched to a gene: 5. Germline V gene sequence: CDR1 SGHTA, CDR2 FQGTGA. CDR3 region: CASSTRGLAGDEQFF. CDR3 coding DNA: TGTGCCAGCAGCACTAGGGGACTAGCGGGAGATGAGCAGTTCTTC.

V is TRBV21-1 and J is TRBJ1-2; TRBD1 is taken as the D call from the table, unchecked against the DNA. TRBV21-1 is a pseudogene locus. The CDR3 runs to 14 residues. This CDR3 reads CANETLDRGVGYTF. The CDR3 nucleotides are TGTGCCAACGAGACCCTGGACAGGGGAGTTGGCTACACCTTC.

This clone was found once. The V call is TRBV27, the J call TRBJ1-5, with 9 bases matching TRBD1. The CDR3 covers 17 residues. V shed 1 base, J shed 6 bases, and the junction held 10 bases outside the gene matches. The germline CDR1 and CDR2 sequences are MNHEY and SMNVEV (reference sequence). CDR3 sequence reads: CASSLFSGTGLSQPQHF. The DNA for the CDR3 is TGTGCCAGCAGTTTATTTTCCGGGACAGGGTTGAGTCAGCCCCAGCATTTT.